This is a list of T cell receptor beta chains from one sample in a study of blood T cell repertoires in COVID-19. Data came from immunoSEQ multiplex PCR; TCRdb stores just in-frame clones and leaves some out. Of around 230,000 clones listed, 65% to 90% are singletons. The specimen sequenced was peripheral blood. The receptor source for this set is a man between 50 and 59 years old with COVID-19, enrolled during active disease. Both conserved end residues are part of each CDR3. A D gene is named only where the DNA matches it firmly. Expanded clones get a size class; other rows say once, few or many, or leave the size out.

NA	TRBV9	NA	TRBJ2-1	CASSVGGTANEQFF	TGTGCCAGCAGCGTAGGCGGGACAGCCAATGAGCAGTTCTTC
NA	TRBV27	NA	TRBJ1-6	CASSFGSSPLHF	TGTGCCAGCAGTTTCGGGAGTTCACCCCTCCACTTT
NA	TRBV5-4	TRBD2	TRBJ2-1	CASSREGEQFF	TGTGCCAGCAGCAGGGAGGGTGAGCAGTTCTTC
NA	TRBV25-1	NA	TRBJ1-2	CASSDKGDLYGYTF	TGTGCCAGCAGTGATAAGGGAGACCTCTATGGCTACACCTTC
NA	TRBV5-1	NA	TRBJ1-2	CASSPGTPLGYGYTF	TGCGCCAGCAGCCCCGGGACACCACTCGGCTATGGCTACACCTTC
NA	TRBV2	TRBD1	TRBJ1-1	CASGRTGGTEAFF	TGTGCCAGCGGTCGGACAGGAGGCACTGAAGCTTTCTTT
NA	TRBV4-2	NA	TRBJ2-1	CASSQVTAGNNEQFF	TGTGCCAGCAGCCAAGTCACCGCAGGGAACAATGAGCAGTTCTTC
NA	TRBV24-1	TRBD2	TRBJ2-7	CATSDSGGIYEQYF	TGTGCCACCAGTGATTCCGGGGGGATCTACGAGCAGTACTTC
NA	TRBV9	NA	TRBJ2-2	CASSRVIGTGELFF	TGTGCCAGTTCCCGGGTAATTGGCACCGGGGAGCTGTTTTTT
NA	TRBV19	TRBD1	TRBJ2-3	CASSPGQVDTQYF	TGTGCCAGTAGTCCGGGACAGGTAGATACGCAGTATTTT
few	TRBV27	TRBD1	TRBJ2-7	CASSLSGRGLYEQYF	TGTGCCAGCAGTTTATCAGGCAGGGGGCTGTACGAGCAGTACTTC
NA	TRBV29-1	TRBD2	TRBJ2-2	CSGTSVNTGELFF	TGCAGCGGAACTAGCGTTAACACCGGGGAGCTGTTTTTT
NA	TRBV4-1	NA	TRBJ2-5	CASSPGLFQGSRETQYF	TGCGCCAGCAGCCCCGGCCTTTTTCAGGGGAGTAGGGAGACCCAGTACTTC
NA	TRBV19	TRBD2	TRBJ2-2	CASSNLLAGGNTGELFF	TGTGCCAGTAGTAATCTACTCGCGGGGGGTAATACCGGGGAGCTGTTTTTT